Each of the 20 T cell receptor beta chains below was sequenced from the same sample in a study of CD8+CD57+ T cells in acquired aplastic anemia. Profiling that covered TCR beta VDJ and CDR3 relied on genomic DNA as its template. TCRdb analysed the reads with MiXCR anew, one entry per CDR3 protein. The sample shows around 170,000 distinct CDR3 sequences, 45% to 50% of them seen only once. Sequencing was carried out using sorted CD4+, CD8+, or CD8+CD57+ T cells (not recorded which) from PBMCs. These receptors originate from a human donor in good health.

The rearrangement uses TRBV6-5 and TRBJ2-5; a weak D match, TRBD2 (5 bases). V was trimmed by 2 bases and J by 2 bases, leaving 6 bases between them. The CDR3 has 13 residues. The V gene's germline CDR1 is MNHEY and CDR2 SVGAGI. This CDR3 is CASSYQRQETQYF. Written as DNA, the CDR3 is TGTGCCAGCAGTTACCAGCGGCAAGAGACCCAGTACTTC.

On this clonotype itself: A much larger clone lies one base from this, so it may be a read error. The chain employs TRBV4-2 and TRBJ2-2; the match to TRBD1 covers 8 bases. The CDR3 sequence is 18 residues long. Germline V gene data show CDR1 as LGHNA and CDR2 as YNFKEQ. For the CDR3, the DNA is TGTGCCAGCAGCCAAACCGCTCTGGGACAGGTTAGCACCGGGGAGCCGTTTTTT. Translating it yields CASSQTALGQVSTGEPFF.

Only a few counts were recorded for this clonotype. The J gene is TRBJ1-1, the V gene TRBV7-3; D is unclear. Germline values: CDR1 SGHTA, CDR2 FQGTGA. Trimming removed 2 bases from V and 6 bases from J, with 7 bases in between. The CDR3 contains 12 residues. CDR3 in amino acids: CASSLGNAEAFF. The CDR3 coding sequence is TGTGCCAGCAGCTTAGGAAACGCTGAAGCTTTCTTT.

J is TRBJ1-5 and V is TRBV2; no clear D. Trimming pared 2 bases from V and 7 bases from J, leaving 6 bases between. Germline V gene sequence: CDR1 SNHLY, CDR2 FYNNEI. The CDR3 covers 12 residues. The CDR3 bases are TGTGCCAGCAGTGAATCCGGCCAGCCCCAGCATTTT. This sequence encodes CASSESGQPQHF.

This chain uses TRBV11-2 with TRBJ1-1; D call uncertain. The V gene lost 1 base and the J gene lost 0 bases, with 9 bases spanning the gap. CDR3 length equals 15 residues. Per the germline V gene, CDR1 is SGHAT and CDR2 is FQNNGV. The chain's CDR3 is CASSLVVGMNTEAFF. CDR3 sequence (DNA): TGTGCCAGCAGCTTAGTGGTTGGGATGAACACTGAAGCTTTCTTT.

The chain is built from TRBV7-2 and TRBJ1-1; tentative D call: TRBD1 (5 bases). The CDR3 has 17 amino acids. V was shortened by 2 bases and J by 1 base, with 17 bases between the two germline ends. CDR1 is SGHTA and CDR2 is FQGNSA in the germline V gene. CDR3 nucleotide sequence: TGTGCCAGCAGCTTAACGGCAGGGCTAAATAGGAACACTGAAGCTTTCTTT. Residues: CASSLTAGLNRNTEAFF.

The V and J genes are TRBV6-2 or TRBV6-3 and TRBJ1-1; perhaps TRBD1 as D (6 bases). Germline assignment: CDR1 MNHEY and CDR2 SVGEGT. CDR3 length equals 13 residues. V was shortened by 9 bases and J by 1 base, with 12 bases between the two germline ends. The CDR3 DNA is TGTGCCAGTGTCAGGGGCGGGAACACTGAAGCTTTCTTT. Its protein is CASVRGGNTEAFF.

This clonotype was counted ten times or more. The rearrangement links TRBV30 to TRBJ2-5, with D possibly matching TRBD1 (6 bases). The germline gives CDR1 GTSNPN, CDR2 SVGIG (reference sequence). The CDR3 is 13 residues long. V was shortened by 5 bases and J by 4 bases, with 14 bases between the two germline ends. CDR3 amino acids: CAWSDSGIETQYF. The CDR3 DNA reads as TGTGCCTGGTCGGACAGCGGAATAGAGACCCAGTACTTC.

V is TRBV19 and J is TRBJ2-3; no reliable D call. This CDR3 spans 12 amino acids. V dropped 8 bases and J dropped 2 bases, with 8 bases sitting between them. The V gene's germline CDR1 is LNHDA and CDR2 SQIVND (reference sequence). The DNA of the CDR3 is TGTGCCAGTCAAACGACCACAGATACGCAGTATTTT. As protein: CASQTTTDTQYF.

As regards this clonotype: Since a much larger clone is just one base distant, this may be a read error. The rearrangement uses TRBV25-1 and TRBJ1-1; D may be TRBD1 (5 bases). From germline, CDR1 is MGHDK and CDR2 SYGVNS. V gave up 8 bases and J gave up 10 bases, with 20 bases separating them. The CDR3 runs to 13 residues. The CDR3 region is CASVAWGWGRAFF. The CDR3 region has the DNA TGTGCCAGCGTTGCTTGGGGGTGGGGTCGAGCTTTCTTT. The full variable domain, completed using reference TRBV25-1 and TRBJ1-1, is EADIYQTPRYLVIGTGKKITLECSQTMGHDKMYWYQQDPGMELHLIHYSYGVNSTEKGDLSSESTVSRIRTEHFPLTLESARPSHTSQYLCASVAWGWGRAFFGQGTRLTVV.

At least ten counts were recorded for this clonotype. This sequence joins TRBV2 and TRBJ2-1, with 10 bases identical to TRBD2. V lost 5 bases and J lost 5; bases outside the gene matches: 3. This CDR3 region has 14 residues. The germline V gene has CDR1 SNHLY and CDR2 FYNNEI. CDR3 coding DNA: TGTGCCAGCAGTCGTAGCGGGAGGAACAATGAGCAGTTCTTC. Amino acid sequence: CASSRSGRNNEQFF.

The chain recombines TRBV4-1 with TRBJ1-6, with D perhaps TRBD1 (6 bases). Per the germline V gene, CDR1 is MGHRA and CDR2 is YSYEKL. The CDR3 length is 17 residues. Trimming left V 1 base short and J 7 bases short, with 17 bases between. The CDR3 loop is CASSQGVSGRGNSPLHF. CDR3 nucleotides: TGCGCCAGCAGCCAAGGTGTCTCGGGCAGGGGAAATTCACCCCTCCACTTT.

This clonotype has a handful of counts. CDR3 sequence (DNA): TGTGCCAGCAGGTCGACAGGGGCGACTGAAGCTTTCTTT. Protein sequence: CASRSTGATEAFF. The chain has TRBV7-3 and TRBJ1-1; 8 positions agree with TRBD1. Trimming at V came to 6 bases and at J to 5 bases, leaving 5 bases not matched to a gene. Germline CDR1 is SGHTA and CDR2 is FQGTGA. This CDR3 comprises 13 residues. Looking up the rest from reference TRBV7-3 and TRBJ1-1 gives the full variable domain: GAGVSQTPSNKVTEKGKYVELRCDPISGHTALYWYRQSLGQGPEFLIYFQGTGAADDSGLPNDRFFAVRPEGSVSTLKIQRTERGDSAVYLCASRSTGATEAFFGQGTRLTVV.

The V call is TRBV28, the J call TRBJ1-6, with a tentative D call TRBD1 (6 bases). With 4 bases removed from V and 0 bases from J, the gap between germline ends came to 16 bases. Germline lookup yields CDR1 MDHEN and CDR2 SYDVKM. This CDR3 region has 18 residues. In DNA, the CDR3 is TGTGCCAGCAGTTCACTCGGGACATCTGGCTCCTATAATTCACCCCTCCACTTT. Its translation: CASSSLGTSGSYNSPLHF.

The chain carries TRBV2 and TRBJ1-2, with 8 bases that match TRBD1. The length of the CDR3 is 14 residues. The V gene's germline CDR1 is SNHLY and CDR2 FYNNEI. With V trimmed by 6 bases and J by 4 bases, 7 bases remained unmatched. Written as DNA, the CDR3 is TGTGCCAGCAGCGGACAGGGAGGTGTCTATGGCTACACCTTC. This translates into CASSGQGGVYGYTF.

This clonotype has only one observation. The chain combines TRBV19 with TRBJ1-2; maybe TRBD1 (5 bases). The CDR3 length is 15 residues. Germline CDR1 LNHDA, CDR2 SQIVND (reference sequence). Trimming removed 7 bases at V and 0 bases at J, with 15 bases between. The CDR3 DNA reads TGTGCCAGTATAGCCGGGACGGGCGCTAACTATGGCTACACCTTC. Translated: CASIAGTGANYGYTF.

The chain recombines TRBV10-3 with TRBJ2-7, with 7 bases fitting TRBD2. The V gene end was trimmed by 8 bases and the J gene end by 2 bases; junction bases not matched to a gene: 9. Germline-derived CDR1 and CDR2 are ENHRY and SYGVKD. This CDR3 has 14 amino acids. In nucleotides, the CDR3 is TGTGCCATCGGGTCCGCTAGCGGTCCCTACGAGCAGTACTTC. It specifies CAIGSASGPYEQYF.

The rearrangement links TRBV7-9 to TRBJ2-7; 7 bases match TRBD2. In germline, CDR1 is SEHNR, CDR2 FQNEAQ (reference sequence). Germline trimming cut 5 bases from V and 2 bases from J; bases unmatched to any gene: 3. The CDR3 is made up of 13 amino acids. The CDR3: CASSGGTTYEQYF. DNA of the CDR3: TGTGCCAGCAGCGGCGGGACTACCTACGAGCAGTACTTC.

This clonotype was seen ten or more times. This chain uses TRBV5-6 with TRBJ2-1; D not certain. This CDR3 has 13 amino acids. The germline V gene encodes CDR1 SGHDT and CDR2 YYEEEE. V was shortened by 1 base and J by 8 bases, with 10 bases between the two germline ends. The CDR3 bases are TGTGCCAGCAGCTTGCGCGTAGTCCATGAGCAGTTCTTC. Translation: CASSLRVVHEQFF. Together with reference TRBV5-6 and TRBJ2-1, the CDR3 gives the full variable domain: DAGVTQSPTHLIKTRGQQVTLRCSPKSGHDTVSWYQQALGQGPQFIFQYYEEEERQRGNFPDRFSGHQFPNYSSELNVNALLLGDSALYLCASSLRVVHEQFFGPGTRLTVL.

This clonotype was seen ten or more times. J is TRBJ2-7 and V is TRBV5-5; 10 nucleotides match TRBD1. The germline V gene has CDR1 SGHKS and CDR2 YYEKEE (reference sequence). Trimming removed 4 bases from V and 2 bases from J; junction bases left unmatched: 6. This CDR3 is 15 amino acids long. CDR3 loop: CASSTAGTGAYEQYF. Here the CDR3 DNA reads TGTGCCAGCAGCACCGCCGGGACAGGGGCCTACGAGCAGTACTTC.